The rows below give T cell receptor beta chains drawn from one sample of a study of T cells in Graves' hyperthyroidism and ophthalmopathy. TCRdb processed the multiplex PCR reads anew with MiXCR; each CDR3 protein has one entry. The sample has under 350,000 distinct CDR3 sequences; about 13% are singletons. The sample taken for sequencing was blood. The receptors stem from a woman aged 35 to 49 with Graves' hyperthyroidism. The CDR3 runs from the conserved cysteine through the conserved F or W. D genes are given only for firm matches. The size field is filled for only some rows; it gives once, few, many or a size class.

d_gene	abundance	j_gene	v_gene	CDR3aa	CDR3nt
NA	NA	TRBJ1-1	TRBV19	CASIPRRGAGTEAFF	TGTGCCAGTATACCCCGGAGGGGGGCTGGCACTGAAGCTTTCTTT
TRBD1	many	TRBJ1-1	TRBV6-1	CATRDRENTEAFF	TGTGCCACTCGGGACAGGGAGAACACTGAAGCTTTCTTT
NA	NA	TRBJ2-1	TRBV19	CASSLRLAYNEQFF	TGTGCCAGTAGTCTCCGCTTAGCTTACAATGAGCAGTTCTTC
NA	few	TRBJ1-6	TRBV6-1	CASTSGNSPLHF	TGTGCCAGCACCTCGGGTAATTCACCCCTCCACTTT
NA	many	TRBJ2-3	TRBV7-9	CASTNIGITDTQYF	TGTGCCAGCACCAACATAGGAATCACAGATACGCAGTATTTT
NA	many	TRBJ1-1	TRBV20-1	CSALRGAQIIAFF	TGCAGTGCCCTGCGGGGGGCGCAGATAATTGCTTTCTTT
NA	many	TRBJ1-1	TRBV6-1	CASSDGTMGIHTEAFF	TGTGCCAGCAGTGACGGGACAATGGGGATACACACTGAAGCTTTCTTT
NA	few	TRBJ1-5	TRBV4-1	CASSQAPGHHPYQPQHF	TGCGCCAGCAGCCAAGCCCCCGGACACCACCCGTATCAGCCCCAGCATTTT
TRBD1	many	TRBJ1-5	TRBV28	CASSSRDRENQPQHF	TGTGCCAGCAGTAGCCGGGACAGAGAAAATCAGCCCCAGCATTTT
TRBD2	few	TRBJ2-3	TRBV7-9	CASSPTSGTGPDTQYF	TGTGCCAGCAGCCCGACTAGCGGGACGGGGCCAGATACGCAGTATTTT
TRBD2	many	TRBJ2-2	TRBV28	CASSQASGSYAGELFF	TGTGCCAGCAGTCAGGCGAGCGGGAGTTACGCCGGGGAGCTGTTTTTT
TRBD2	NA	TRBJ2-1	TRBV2	CASSLSTSGNNEQFF	TGTGCCAGCAGTCTCTCGACTAGCGGAAACAATGAGCAGTTCTTC
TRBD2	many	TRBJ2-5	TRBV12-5	CASGLWRGLAEVEETQYF	TGTGCTAGTGGTTTGTGGAGGGGACTAGCGGAGGTTGAAGAGACCCAGTACTTC
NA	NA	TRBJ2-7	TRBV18	CASSLAGRRNEQYF	TGTGCCAGCTCACTGGCGGGACGGAGGAACGAGCAGTACTTC
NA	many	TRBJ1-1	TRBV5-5	CASSLSRWAEAFF	TGTGCCAGCAGCTTATCGAGGTGGGCTGAAGCTTTCTTT
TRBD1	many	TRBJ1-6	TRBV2	CASSPDRGASPLHF	TGTGCCAGCAGCCCCGACAGGGGCGCTTCACCCCTCCACTTT
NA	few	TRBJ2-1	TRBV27	CASRKDRLYNEQFF	TGTGCCAGCAGAAAGGACCGACTATACAATGAGCAGTTCTTC
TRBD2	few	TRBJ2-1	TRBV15	CATSRGSGTYNEQFF	TGTGCCACCAGCAGAGGTAGCGGGACCTACAATGAGCAGTTCTTC
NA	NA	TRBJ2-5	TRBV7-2	CASSSSGVQETQYF	TGTGCCAGCAGCTCGTCAGGGGTACAAGAGACCCAGTACTTC
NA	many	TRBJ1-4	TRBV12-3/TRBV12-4	CASSLGRANEKLFF	TGTGCCAGCAGTTTGGGGAGGGCTAATGAAAAACTGTTTTTT
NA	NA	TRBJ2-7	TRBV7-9	CASSRGADSPYEQYF	TGTGCCAGCAGCCGAGGGGCGGACAGCCCCTACGAGCAGTACTTC
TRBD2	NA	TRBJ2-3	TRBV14	CASSQATSGMMQYF	TGTGCCAGCAGCCAGGCAACTAGCGGGATGATGCAGTATTTT
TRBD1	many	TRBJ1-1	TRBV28	CASSSPGQGLFTEAFF	TGTGCCAGCAGTTCCCCGGGACAGGGTTTATTCACTGAAGCTTTCTTT
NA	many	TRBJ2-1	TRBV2	CARGGTGSPYNEQFF	TGTGCCAGAGGAGGGACCGGATCCCCCTACAATGAGCAGTTCTTC
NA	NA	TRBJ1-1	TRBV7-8	CASSISRGGAYTEACF	TGTGCCAGCAGCATATCCCGTGGGGGGGCGTACACTGAAGCTTGCTTT
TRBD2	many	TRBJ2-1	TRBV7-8	CASISWGGRSSEQFF	TGTGCCAGCATTTCGTGGGGCGGGAGAAGTAGTGAGCAGTTCTTC
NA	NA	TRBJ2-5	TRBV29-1	CSVETALGVGTQYF	TGCAGCGTTGAGACCGCATTGGGAGTGGGGACCCAGTACTTC
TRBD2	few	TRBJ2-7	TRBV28	CASRPGTSGSAEQYF	TGTGCCAGCAGGCCGGGGACTAGCGGGAGTGCCGAGCAGTACTTC
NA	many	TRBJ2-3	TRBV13	CASSGLHWEDTQYF	TGTGCCAGCAGCGGCCTCCACTGGGAAGATACGCAGTATTTT
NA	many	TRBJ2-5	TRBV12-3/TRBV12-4	CANQETQYF	TGTGCCAATCAAGAGACCCAGTACTTC
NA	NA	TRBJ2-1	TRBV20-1	CSAFQGSSYNEQFF	TGCAGTGCTTTTCAGGGAAGCTCCTACAATGAGCAGTTCTTC
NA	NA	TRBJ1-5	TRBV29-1	CSVVQSGSQHF	TGCAGCGTTGTACAGTCAGGGTCCCAGCATTTT
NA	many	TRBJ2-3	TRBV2	CASSAEDSLGDTQYF	TGTGCCAGCAGCGCCGAGGACTCGCTGGGAGATACGCAGTATTTT
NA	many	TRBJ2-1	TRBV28	CASSLVRRGEQFF	TGTGCCAGCAGTTTAGTCAGGAGGGGTGAGCAGTTCTTC
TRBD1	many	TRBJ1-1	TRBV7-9	CASSGTATEAFF	TGTGCCAGCAGCGGGACAGCCACTGAAGCTTTCTTT
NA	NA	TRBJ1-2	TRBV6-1	CASRIGAGISSNYGYTF	TGTGCCAGCAGGATCGGAGCAGGGATTAGTAGTAACTATGGCTACACCTTC
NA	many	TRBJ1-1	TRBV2	CASSETVMNTEAFF	TGTGCCAGCAGTGAGACAGTTATGAACACTGAAGCTTTCTTT
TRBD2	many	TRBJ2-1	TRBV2	CASSVGLAGLNEQFF	TGTGCCAGCAGTGTTGGGCTAGCGGGCCTCAATGAGCAGTTCTTC
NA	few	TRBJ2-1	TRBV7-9	CASSPEGEVNNEQFF	TGTGCCAGCAGCCCCGAAGGGGAGGTTAACAATGAGCAGTTCTTC
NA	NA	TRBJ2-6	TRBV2	CASTRAAGANVLTF	TGTGCCAGCACGCGGGCGGCTGGGGCCAACGTCCTGACTTTC
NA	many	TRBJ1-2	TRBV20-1	CSATQGLNYGYTF	TGCAGTGCTACCCAGGGGCTTAACTATGGCTACACCTTC
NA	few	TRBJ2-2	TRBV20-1	CSASLGEPTGELFF	TGCAGTGCTAGTTTGGGGGAGCCCACCGGGGAGCTGTTTTTT
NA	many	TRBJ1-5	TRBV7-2	CASSSQFYQPQHF	TGTGCCAGCAGCTCCCAATTTTATCAGCCCCAGCATTTT
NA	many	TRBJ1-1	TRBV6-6	CASSYSKGGGNTEAFF	TGTGCCAGCAGTTACTCGAAGGGGGGGGGAAACACTGAAGCTTTCTTT
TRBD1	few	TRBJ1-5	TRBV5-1	CASRPGTENQPQHF	TGCGCCAGCAGACCCGGGACAGAGAATCAGCCCCAGCATTTT
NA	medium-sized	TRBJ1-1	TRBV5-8	CASSLTGTNTEAFF	TGTGCCAGCAGCTTGACAGGGACGAACACTGAAGCTTTCTTT
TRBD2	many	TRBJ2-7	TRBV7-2	CASSLLAGAYEQYF	TGTGCCAGCAGTTTATTAGCGGGAGCCTACGAGCAGTACTTC
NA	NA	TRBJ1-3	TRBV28	CASSKIPSSGNTIYF	TGTGCCAGCAGTAAGATACCTTCCTCTGGAAACACCATATATTTT
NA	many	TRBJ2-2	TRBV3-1	CASSQFRGLRNGELFF	TGTGCCAGCAGCCAGTTCAGGGGTCTTCGTAACGGGGAGCTGTTTTTT
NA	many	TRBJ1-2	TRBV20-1	CSASFRDAGGYTF	TGCAGTGCTAGTTTCAGGGATGCGGGCGGCTACACCTTC